This T cell receptor beta chain was documented in a study of shared clonotypes between healthy human individuals. TCRdb keeps only in-frame clones here, not all; method: immunoSEQ multiplex PCR. The table has about 1 million clones, roughly 70% seen once. Looked up from germline, CDR1 is SGHTA and CDR2 is FQGNSA. J gave up 1 base and V 5 bases, and 11 bases lay outside the gene matches. The CDR3 has 16 amino acids. A CD45RA-negative memory subset and a CD45RA+ naive subset were separated from the CD4+ cells. The receptor's source is a young man in good health. The rearrangement links TRBV7-2 to TRBJ2-7, with 7 bases fitting TRBD2. The sequencing input was memory CD4+ T cells sorted from blood. Described subset: CD45RA-negative fraction. CDR3 amino acids: CASSLSGVINSYEQYF. CDR3 DNA: TGTGCCAGCAGCCTCAGCGGGGTGATAAATTCCTACGAGCAGTACTTC.